This T cell receptor beta chain originates from a study of T cell repertoires and HLA-DP antigens listed by TCRdb under 2018. In terms of the full investigation: The study used an in vitro model of CD4+ T cell alloreactivity in which transduced HeLa cells presented allogeneic HLA-DP. Compared with self, one alloantigen differed at one amino acid in the peptide-binding groove and the other differed at fewer than eleven, modelling structurally similar versus dissimilar alloantigens. Of the three donors, two were male and one was female, and their ages ranged from the 18-to-29 age band up to the 60-to-69 age band. An average DNA input of roughly 200 ng was used for sorted CD137+CD4+ samples, compared with about 1,100 ng for pre-culture CD4+ samples.

Reading from cysteine to phenylalanine, the CDR3 counts 14 amino acids. The read is trimmed to its CDR3 DNA, 42 bases read in frame from base 1. Via the germline V gene, CDR1 is SGHRS and CDR2 YFSETQ. Here V drops 2 bases and J drops 4 bases, and the junction holds 5 bases not matched to any gene. Magnetic bead negative selection was used to isolate untouched CD4+ T cells from Ficoll-separated PBMC, with purity averaging 97.7%. Magnetic beads were used to isolate untouched CD4+ T cells from Ficoll-separated PBMC, giving approximately 98% purity with negligible CD8+ contamination. Donors were a few healthy blood donors whose buffy coats supplied peripheral blood mononuclear cells. CMV seronegative status was shared by all three donors. The DNeasy Blood & Tissue Kit was used to extract genomic DNA. Genomic DNA from sorted CD137+CD4+ cells and from pre-culture CD4+ baseline samples of each subject was subjected to TCRB sequencing.

The immunoSEQ multiplex PCR, with forward primers for 54 TRBV segments and reverse primers for 13 TRBJ segments, was used to amplify TCRB CDR3 regions. Deep resolution, with a target of 200,000 or so T cell genomes, was applied to the sequencing of pre-culture CD4+ samples. Sequencing of the amplicons was done on an Illumina HiSeq System, giving 87 bp reads that spanned the CDR3. The study's processing was this. Reads were corrected for PCR and sequencing errors, and CDR3 regions were defined by alignment to IMGT reference sequences. Synthetic template pools were used to estimate counts of templates and unique rearrangements. Clonality was calculated as 1 minus Pielou's evenness. Richness was estimated with the Daley-Smith estimator. Repertoire overlap was measured with Morisita's index. Clones found in cultured samples but undetected in the pre-culture repertoire of the corresponding donor were defined as low-abundance clones. TCRdb stores this immuneACCESS table with in-frame sequences only. Part of the clones is absent; in the studies checked, under half of the shortfall reflects unresolved V genes, and no reason is known for the rest. The D gene and trimming were derived from the DNA, and the V and J assignments and clone size from that table. This sample has 55,000 to 80,000 clones in its table, and around three quarters of those were observed once. The ten largest clonotypes hold about 1.6% of the sample.

This clone is a singleton in its sample. Its antigen has not been determined. There are no base qualities to consult, and no much larger clone falls within one base. The research as a whole found: Separate analysis of naive and memory CD4+ repertoires was not performed. Limitations were identified as the inclusion of only three donors, the use of a non-physiological HeLa antigen-presenting system, and the use of total CD4+ responder cells. Sorted CD137+ cells showed similar clonality against both alloantigens (approximately 0.36), much higher than the clonality of pre-culture samples (approximately 0.038). An average cumulative frequency of about 39% against one allele and roughly 49% against the other was found for clones undetected before culture.

This chain joins TRBV5-1 to TRBJ1-2; 7 bases in between match TRBD1. Specimen: CD4+ T cells from PBMCs. This receptor was identified in a man in his 60s in good health and CMV-seronegative. The sequenced DNA: TGCGCCAGCAGCTTCCAGACAGGGACCTATGGCTACACCTTC. Its product reads: CASSFQTGTYGYTF.